In this sample, the clone carrying this T cell receptor (beta chain) turned up a few times. Antigen: not known. The data were obtained in a study of T-cell memory formation after mild COVID-19. Study-wide results and caveats: There were some responding clones in pre-infection memory, which suggested that cross-reactive memory had joined. Of the contracting clones, CD4+ ones lay mainly in CM and EM, and CD8+ ones in EMRA.

V lost 2 bases and J 0 bases, leaving 7 bases between the germline ends. CDR3 size: 15 residues. Germline loops: CDR1 MNHEY, CDR2 SVGEGT. TCRdb re-analysed the 5' RACE reads in MiXCR, keeping a single row per CDR3 protein. The repertoire holds roughly 310,000 distinct CDR3 sequences, 15% to 20% seen once, with around 20% in the top ten. The origin of this receptor is a man aged 18 to 30 who had mild COVID-19 (a few samples of this study predate the infection). Cell type and time point are not known. Sequenced: PBMCs or a T cell subset sorted from them (not recorded which). The V and J genes are TRBV6-2 or TRBV6-3 and TRBJ1-4; a weak D match, TRBD1 (5 bases). CDR3 bases: TGTGCCAGCAGTTACCAGACAGCAACTAATGAAAAACTGTTTTTT. This translates into CASSYQTATNEKLFF.